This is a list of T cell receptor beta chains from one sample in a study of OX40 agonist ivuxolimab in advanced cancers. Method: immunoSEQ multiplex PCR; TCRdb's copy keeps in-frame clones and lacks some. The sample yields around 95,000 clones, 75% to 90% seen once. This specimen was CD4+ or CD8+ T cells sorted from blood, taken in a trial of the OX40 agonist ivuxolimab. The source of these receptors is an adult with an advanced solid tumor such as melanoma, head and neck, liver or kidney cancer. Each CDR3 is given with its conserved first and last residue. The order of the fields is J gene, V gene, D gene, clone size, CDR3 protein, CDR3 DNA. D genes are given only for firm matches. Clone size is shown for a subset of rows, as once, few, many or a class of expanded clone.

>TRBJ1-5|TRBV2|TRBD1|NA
CASSEYTRQGGRQPQHF
TGTGCCAGCAGTGAGTACACCCGCCAGGGGGGTCGTCAGCCCCAGCATTTT
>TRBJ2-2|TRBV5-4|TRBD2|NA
CASSFGGRDTGELFF
TGTGCCAGCAGCTTCGGCGGGAGGGATACCGGGGAGCTGTTTTTT
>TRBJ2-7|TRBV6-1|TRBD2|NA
CASSEPLAGPYEQYF
TGTGCCAGCAGTGAACCCCTAGCGGGACCCTACGAGCAGTACTTC
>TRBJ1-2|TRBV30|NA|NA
CAWSGGGGEANYGYTF
TGTGCCTGGAGTGGGGGGGGTGGCGAAGCTAACTATGGCTACACCTTC
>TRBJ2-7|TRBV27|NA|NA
CASRGADYEQYF
TGTGCCAGCAGGGGGGCAGACTACGAGCAGTACTTC
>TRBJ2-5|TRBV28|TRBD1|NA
CASSQQGRGETQYF
TGTGCCAGCAGCCAACAGGGGAGAGGAGAGACCCAGTACTTC
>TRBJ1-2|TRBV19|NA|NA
CASSMVGVDYGYTF
TGTGCCAGTAGTATGGTCGGGGTAGACTATGGCTACACCTTC
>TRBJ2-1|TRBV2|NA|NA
CASLDDSSYNEQFF
TGTGCCAGTCTGGACGATAGCTCCTACAATGAGCAGTTCTTC
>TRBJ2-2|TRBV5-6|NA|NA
CASSLGSIGELFF
TGTGCCAGCAGCTTGGGGAGTATCGGGGAGCTGTTTTTT
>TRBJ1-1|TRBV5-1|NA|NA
CASRETVSFLNTEAFF
TGCGCCAGCAGAGAGACGGTATCTTTTCTGAACACTGAAGCTTTCTTT
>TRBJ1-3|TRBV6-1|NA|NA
CASRDRGGNTIYF
TGTGCCAGCAGAGACAGAGGTGGAAACACCATATATTTT
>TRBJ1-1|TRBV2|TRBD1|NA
CASSERTGNTEAFF
TGTGCCAGCAGTGAACGGACAGGGAACACTGAAGCTTTCTTT
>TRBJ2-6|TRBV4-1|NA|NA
CASSQERSSGANVLTF
TGCGCCAGCAGCCAAGAAAGGAGCTCTGGGGCCAACGTCCTGACTTTC
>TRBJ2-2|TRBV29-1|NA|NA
CSVAIGGTGELFF
TGCAGCGTTGCTATCGGTGGGACCGGGGAGCTGTTTTTT
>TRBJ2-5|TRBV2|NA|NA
CAKLDGETQYF
TGTGCCAAGCTGGATGGGGAGACCCAGTACTTC
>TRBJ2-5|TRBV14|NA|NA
CASSQVPGQETQYF
TGTGCCAGCAGCCAAGTCCCAGGCCAAGAGACCCAGTACTTC
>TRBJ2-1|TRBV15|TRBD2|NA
CATSRDWLAGANEQFF
TGTGCCACCAGCAGAGACTGGCTAGCGGGGGCCAATGAGCAGTTCTTC
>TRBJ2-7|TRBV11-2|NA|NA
CASSFERTGYYEQYF
TGTGCCAGCAGCTTCGAGCGAACAGGGTACTACGAGCAGTACTTC
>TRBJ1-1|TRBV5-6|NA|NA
CASSLARTEAFF
TGTGCCAGCAGCTTGGCCCGGACTGAAGCTTTCTTT
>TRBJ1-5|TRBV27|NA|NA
CASRKGGGRGQDQPQHF
TGTGCCAGTCGGAAGGGGGGGGGCCGGGGGCAGGATCAGCCCCAGCATTTT
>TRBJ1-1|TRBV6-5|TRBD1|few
CASNRQGGLEAFF
TGTGCCAGCAACAGACAGGGGGGCCTTGAAGCTTTCTTT
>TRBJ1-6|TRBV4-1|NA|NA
CASSQERYGDSPLHF
TGCGCCAGCAGCCAAGAAAGATACGGTGATTCACCCCTCCACTTT
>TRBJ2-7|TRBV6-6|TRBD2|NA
CASRIGLAGLEAF
TGTGCCAGCAGGATCGGACTAGCGGGATTAGAGGCCTTC
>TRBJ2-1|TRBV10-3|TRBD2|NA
CAISEPGLAGGYGINEQFF
TGTGCCATCAGTGAGCCGGGACTAGCGGGAGGGTACGGGATCAATGAGCAGTTCTTC
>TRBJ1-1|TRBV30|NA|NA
CAWSRWGRLGDTEAFF
TGTGCCTGGAGCCGCTGGGGACGGCTTGGGGACACTGAAGCTTTCTTT
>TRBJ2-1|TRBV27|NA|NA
CASSLSLLGTGYNEQFF
TGTGCCAGCAGTTTATCGTTGCTCGGCACGGGCTACAATGAGCAGTTCTTC
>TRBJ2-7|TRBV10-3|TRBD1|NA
CAISARTGAESYEQYF
TGTGCCATCAGTGCGCGGACAGGGGCCGAGTCCTACGAGCAGTACTTC
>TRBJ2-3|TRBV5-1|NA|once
CASKREPRGTDTQYF
TGCGCCAGCAAGAGAGAACCTAGGGGTACAGATACGCAGTATTTT